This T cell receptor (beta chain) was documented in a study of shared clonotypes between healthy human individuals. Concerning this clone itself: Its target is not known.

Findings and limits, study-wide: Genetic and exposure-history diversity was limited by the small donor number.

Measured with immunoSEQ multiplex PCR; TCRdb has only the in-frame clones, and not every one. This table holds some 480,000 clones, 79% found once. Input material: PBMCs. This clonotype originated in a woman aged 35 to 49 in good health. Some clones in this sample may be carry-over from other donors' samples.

The CDR3 is CASKKGADYGYTF. The CDR3 DNA reads TGTGCCAGCAAAAAAGGGGCAGACTATGGCTACACCTTC. The J gene is TRBJ1-2, the V gene TRBV5-5, with D possibly being TRBD1 (5 bases). Germline assignment: CDR1 SGHKS and CDR2 YYEKEE (reference sequence). Trimming removed 6 bases from V and 3 bases from J, with 12 bases in between. This CDR3 is built from 13 residues. The full variable domain, in which reference TRBV5-5 and TRBJ1-2 provide the parts outside the CDR3, is DAGVTQSPTHLIKTRGQQVTLRCSPISGHKSVSWYQQVLGQGPQFIFQYYEKEERGRGNFPDRFSARQFPNYSSELNVNALLLGDSALYLCASKKGADYGYTFGSGTRLTVV.